The 23 T cell receptor beta chains given below trace back to one sample, sequenced in a study of prognosis after radiotherapy for stage I lung cancer. It was by two-round multiplex PCR that TCR beta CDR3 was amplified from genomic DNA. Individual primers that were specific to each TRBV and TRBJ gene served in first-round PCR. MiXCR, run by TCRdb on the multiplex PCR reads, gives a single entry per CDR3 protein. The table shows about 20,000 distinct CDR3 sequences, with around 42% occurring only once. The input for sequencing was PBMCs, taken before or after stereotactic body radiation therapy (not recorded which). The origin of the receptors is a donor over 45 with non-small cell lung cancer.

This clonotype was observed many times. The rearrangement links TRBV6-1 to TRBJ1-4; perhaps TRBD1 as D (6 bases). The germline CDR1 and CDR2 sequences are MNHNS and SASEGT. This CDR3 has 14 residues. The V end lost 6 bases, the J end lost 4 bases, and 12 bases lay between the germline ends. The CDR3 protein is CASSGTSGNEKLFF. CDR3 DNA: TGTGCCAGCAGCGGGACATCCGGTAATGAAAAACTGTTTTTT.

The chain combines TRBV29-1 with TRBJ1-1; no clear D. V was cut by 2 bases and J by 1 base, with 8 bases left in between. Germline V lookup: CDR1 SQVTM, CDR2 ANQGSEA. The length of the CDR3 is 13 residues. CDR3 amino acids: CSVERERNTEAFF. CDR3 sequence (DNA): TGCAGCGTTGAACGGGAACGGAACACTGAAGCTTTCTTT.

This clonotype was seen repeatedly, ten times or more. The chain uses TRBV7-7 and TRBJ2-2; 12 positions agree with TRBD2. The CDR3 consists of 19 residues. The germline V gene encodes CDR1 SSHAT and CDR2 FNYEAQ (reference sequence). Trimming cost V 0 bases and J 1 base; bases outside gene matches: 6. This CDR3 reads CASSLAAGTSGQNTGELFF. Here the CDR3 DNA reads TGTGCCAGCAGCTTAGCCGCCGGGACTAGCGGGCAGAACACCGGGGAGCTGTTTTTT.

This clonotype was counted ten times or more. The rearrangement uses TRBV5-1 and TRBJ2-7, with TRBD2 as a possible D gene (5 bases). There are 19 residues in the CDR3. The V gene lost 0 bases and the J gene lost 9 bases, with 31 bases spanning the gap. CDR1 is SGHRS, CDR2 YFSETQ, per germline. CDR3 nucleotides: TGCGCCAGCAGCTTGGGCACTCTAGAGGGCGGGTATGCACGAAAGGTGCAGTACTTC. It yields the protein CASSLGTLEGGYARKVQYF.

In DNA, the CDR3 is TGTGCCAGCAGTGTCAGGGGCGCGGGCACCGGGGAGCTGTTTTTT. It yields the protein CASSVRGAGTGELFF. V and J are TRBV28 and TRBJ2-2; D is perhaps TRBD1 (6 bases). This CDR3 comprises 15 residues. CDR1 is MDHEN, CDR2 SYDVKM, per germline. The germline V and J ends were trimmed by 5 bases and 4 bases, with 14 bases remaining between them.

Of note for this clonotype: This likely traces to a read error, being one base from a far larger clone. This sequence joins TRBV6-5 and TRBJ2-2, with 8 positions matching TRBD1. The CDR3 runs 14 residues. Germline CDR1 MNHEY, CDR2 SVGAGI. The CDR3 bases are TGTGCCAGCTGGACAGGGTCTCTTGCCGGGGGGCTGTTTTTT. Its translation: CASWTGSLAGGLFF.

Comments on this clonotype: An end of the junction differs from the germline gene, which may be a read error. The chain employs TRBV6-9 and TRBJ2-3, with 10 bases fitting TRBD2. The germline CDR1 and CDR2 sequences are MNHGY and SVAAGI. The CDR3 spans 17 residues. The CDR3 sequence is CVPSWLAGEVCTDTQYF. DNA for the CDR3: TGTGTCCCCTCGTGGCTAGCGGGAGAGGTATGCACAGATACTCAGTATTTT.

This clonotype is medium-sized by share. The CDR3 DNA follows: TGTGCCAGCAGTTACATCCTATCCGGGGGTGGTGGCTACACCTTC. This gives the protein CASSYILSGGGGYTF. This chain connects TRBV6-8 to TRBJ1-2; D is perhaps TRBD1 (5 bases). CDR1 is MNHGY and CDR2 is SAAAGT in the germline V gene. V lost 2 bases and J 7 bases, leaving 17 bases between the germline ends. The CDR3 extends over 15 amino acids.

This clonotype was counted at least ten times. The chain uses TRBV6-4 and TRBJ2-1, with TRBD1 matching 8 bases. This CDR3 is 15 amino acids long. V lost 0 bases to trimming and J lost 8 bases; unmatched junction nucleotides: 6. Germline V gene data show CDR1 as MRHNA and CDR2 as SNTAGT. DNA of the CDR3: TGTGCCAGCAGTGACTCCCGGACAGGGAAGGATGAGCAGTTCTTC. This translates into CASSDSRTGKDEQFF.

CDR3: CASSQDLSSSYEQYF. CDR3 DNA: TGCGCCAGCAGCCAAGATCTTTCTTCCTCCTACGAGCAGTACTTC. This chain connects TRBV4-1 to TRBJ2-7; no definite D call. Germline V gene lookup returns CDR1 MGHRA and CDR2 YSYEKL. V gave up 0 bases and J gave up 0 bases, with 9 bases separating them. This CDR3 is built from 15 residues.

The rearrangement joins TRBV2 to TRBJ2-7, with D maybe TRBD1 (6 bases). Trimming shortened V by 6 bases and J by 4 bases, and 13 bases separated the two germline ends. Germline CDR1 and CDR2: SNHLY and FYNNEI. The CDR3 length is 13 residues. DNA for the CDR3: TGTGCCAGCAGCAACGGCAGGGGTTACGAGCAGTACTTC. This encodes CASSNGRGYEQYF.

The sample holds a few counts of this clonotype. CDR3 sequence reads: CSVDEDRDTEAFF. CDR3 nucleotides: TGCAGCGTTGATGAAGACAGGGACACTGAAGCTTTCTTT. This sequence joins TRBV29-1 and TRBJ1-1, with 7 bases fitting TRBD1. Germline V gene sequence: CDR1 SQVTM, CDR2 ANQGSEA. The V gene end was trimmed by 3 bases and the J gene end by 3 bases; junction bases not matched to a gene: 4. There are 13 residues in the CDR3.

With regard to this clonotype: A single base is all that separates this from a far larger clone, so a read error is likely. V and J are TRBV6-9 and TRBJ2-1; D ambiguous. The V end lost 7 bases, the J end lost 0 bases, and 13 bases lay between the germline ends. This CDR3 is built from 15 residues. Germline CDR1 and CDR2: MNHGY and SVAAGI. This chain's CDR3 is CASTGGVRSYNEQFF. DNA of the CDR3: TGTGCCAGCACTGGTGGCGTGCGCTCCTACAATGAGCAGTTCTTC.

This clonotype was seen a few times. The chain is built from TRBV20-1 and TRBJ2-7; D is unclear. The CDR3 is 14 amino acids. Germline V gene sequence: CDR1 DFQATT, CDR2 SNEGSKA (reference sequence). The V end was cut by 2 bases, the J end by 3 bases, with 14 bases between. CDR3 sequence (DNA): TGCAGTGCTAGACATGTCTGCCTAAACTACGAGCAGTACTTC. This translates into CSARHVCLNYEQYF.

About this clonotype: A read error may produce the germline difference seen at one junction end. The chain uses TRBV6-1 and TRBJ1-2; D gene uncertain. CDR1 MNHNS and CDR2 SASEGT come from the germline V gene. CDR3 size: 15 residues. The CDR3 region is CASSSGRREVYGYTF. DNA of the CDR3: TGTGCCAGCAGTAGCGGACGTCGGGAAGTCTATGGCTACACATTC.

The CDR3 reads CASSLGGLAGRPTGELFF. CDR3 DNA: TGTGCCAGCAGCTTAGGGGGGCTAGCGGGAAGGCCCACCGGGGAGCTGTTTTTT. The J gene is TRBJ2-2, the V gene TRBV7-2, with 9 bases lining up with TRBD2. The V and J ends lost 1 base and 4 bases, in that order; junction bases with no gene match: 10. The CDR3 has 18 residues. CDR1 and CDR2 from the germline V gene are SGHTA and FQGNSA. The full variable domain, with the rest looked up from reference TRBV7-2 and TRBJ2-2, is GAGVSQSPSNKVTEKGKDVELRCDPISGHTALYWYRQSLGQGLEFLIYFQGNSAPDKSGLPSDRFSAERTGGSVSTLTIQRTQQEDSAVYLCASSLGGLAGRPTGELFFGEGSRLTVL.

This clonotype was found many times. The chain is built from TRBV12-3 or TRBV12-4 and TRBJ2-7; a possible D gene is TRBD2 (6 bases). The CDR3 has 14 residues. V lost 5 bases and J 6 bases, leaving 17 bases between the germline ends. CDR3 loop: CASSRLTRAGEQYF. The CDR3 nucleotides read TGTGCCAGCAGTAGACTTACTAGAGCGGGCGAGCAGTACTTC.

In this sample, this clonotype turned up many times. The V gene is TRBV6-1, the J gene TRBJ2-7; 7 bases are shared with TRBD1. Germline-derived CDR1 and CDR2 are MNHNS and SASEGT. The CDR3 length is 14 residues. After removal of 4 bases from V and 7 bases from J, the junction contained 10 bases not matched to a gene. DNA of the CDR3: TGTGCCAGCAGTGCCGTCAGGGGGTTTGGGGAGCAGTACTTC. It yields the protein CASSAVRGFGEQYF.

This clonotype came up many times. This chain joins TRBV7-9 and TRBJ1-2, with D tentatively TRBD1 (6 bases). Germline CDR1 SEHNR, CDR2 FQNEAQ (reference sequence). The length of the CDR3 is 13 residues. V dropped 5 bases and J dropped 7 bases, with 14 bases sitting between them. CDR3 in DNA: TGTGCCAGCAGCGATCAGGGGTTTTTTGGCTACACCTTC. Translated, it gives CASSDQGFFGYTF.

As for this clonotype: A far larger clone lies a single base away; this is likely a read error. The V and J genes are TRBV6-8 and TRBJ2-7; weak D call: TRBD1 (6 bases). Germline loops: CDR1 MNHGY, CDR2 SAAAGT. With 7 bases removed from V and 1 base from J, the gap between germline ends came to 14 bases. The CDR3 loop spans 14 amino acids. The CDR3 region is CASIPGHESYEQYF. The DNA of the CDR3 is TGTGCCAGCATCCCGGGACATGAGTCCTACGAGCAGTACTTC.

With regard to this clonotype: The junction shows a germline mismatch at one end, possibly a read error. The chain uses TRBV6-2 or TRBV6-3 and TRBJ1-3; no definite D call. Germline V CDR1 and CDR2: MNHEY, SVGEGT. The CDR3 length is 14 residues. The CDR3 DNA sequence: TGTGCCAGCAGTTACGAAAGCTCTGGAAAAACCATATATTTT. This gives the protein CASSYESSGKTIYF.

A remark on this clonotype: A much more abundant neighbour one base away suggests this may be a read error. The chain recombines TRBV28 with TRBJ2-5; D perhaps matches TRBD2 (7 bases). The germline V gene encodes CDR1 MDHEN and CDR2 SYDVKM. This CDR3 is 15 amino acids long. V lost 9 bases and J lost 5, with 22 bases in between. The CDR3 nucleotides are TGTGCCAGTAGAGGGGGTGGGAGGGCCTGGGAGACCCAGTACTTC. It codes for CASRGGGRAWETQYF.

This clonotype was seen at least ten times. The DNA for the CDR3 is TGCAGTGCTATCCATCTGACAGGGTTTGGCTACACCTTC. This gives the protein CSAIHLTGFGYTF. This rearrangement joins TRBV20-1 to TRBJ1-2; TRBD1 matches 7 bases. The CDR3 has 13 residues. The V gene's germline CDR1 is DFQATT and CDR2 SNEGSKA (reference sequence). Trimming at V came to 4 bases and at J to 7 bases, leaving 9 bases not matched to a gene.